The clone carrying this TCR beta chain was counted between two and nine times. As yet, its antigen is unknown. The donors, all of them Caucasian adults, lived in Nashville, Tennessee. The data were obtained in a study of shared clonotypes between healthy human individuals. Study-wide background: Donor composition was a couple of women and a few men, aged 18 to 49. CD4 naive and CD4 memory each took three plates per donor, while CD8 naive took two and CD8 memory one.

Measured with immunoSEQ multiplex PCR; TCRdb has only the in-frame clones, and not every one. The data show a few million clones, over 90% seen once. Whole-study findings and limits: Generation probabilities were higher for clonotypes shared across all four sorted-subset donors than for unshared ones.

The V gene lost 10 bases and the J gene lost 1 base, with 13 bases spanning the gap. From germline, CDR1 is SEHNR and CDR2 FQNEAQ (reference sequence). The CDR3 runs to 13 residues. Sequenced material: naive CD4+ T cells from PBMCs. The subset was: CD45RA+ positively selected. The TCR was taken from a man between 18 and 35 years old in good health. Some clones in this sample may be carry-over from other donors' samples. The rearrangement links TRBV7-9 to TRBJ1-1; D is undetermined. CDR3 sequence reads: CATTKRGNTEAFF. The CDR3 coding sequence is TGTGCCACCACTAAACGAGGGAACACTGAAGCTTTCTTT.